The rows below give T cell receptor beta chains drawn from one sample of a study of glioma-infiltrating T cells. One entry per CDR3 protein, called by TCRdb with MiXCR from the multiplex PCR reads. Among more than 300,000 distinct CDR3 sequences listed, 41% were seen once. The source material was glioma tissue, nonneoplastic brain tissue, or PBMCs (not recorded which). The receptor source for this set is a human donor with low-grade glioma or glioblastoma, undergoing nonglioma brain surgery, or in good health (not recorded which). Both conserved end residues are part of each CDR3. Fields, in order: V gene, J gene, D gene, clone size, CDR3 protein, CDR3 DNA. A D gene is named only where the DNA matches it firmly. Size is omitted from some rows. Given values are once, few, many or a class for expanded clones.

v_gene: TRBV12-3/TRBV12-4; j_gene: TRBJ1-3; d_gene: NA; abundance: NA; CDR3aa: CASRHPGASGNTIYF; CDR3nt: TGTGCCAGCAGACACCCCGGGGCCTCTGGAAACACCATATATTTT
v_gene: TRBV28; j_gene: TRBJ2-7; d_gene: TRBD2; abundance: many; CDR3aa: CASSLRTRTSGAAYEQYF; CDR3nt: TGTGCCAGCAGTTTACGGACAAGGACTAGCGGGGCGGCCTACGAGCAGTACTTC
v_gene: TRBV7-2; j_gene: TRBJ2-5; d_gene: NA; abundance: NA; CDR3aa: CASSPPLETQYF; CDR3nt: TGTGCCAGCAGCCCCCCGTTAGAGACCCAGTACTTC
v_gene: TRBV4-2; j_gene: TRBJ2-3; d_gene: NA; abundance: NA; CDR3aa: CVSSQSASWSTDTQYF; CDR3nt: TGTGTCAGCAGCCAGTCAGCTAGCTGGAGCACAGATACGCAGTATTTT
v_gene: TRBV27; j_gene: TRBJ2-4; d_gene: NA; abundance: NA; CDR3aa: CASRPQGEAKNIQYF; CDR3nt: TGTGCCAGCAGGCCTCAAGGGGAAGCCAAAAACATTCAGTACTTC
v_gene: TRBV18; j_gene: TRBJ2-1; d_gene: NA; abundance: once; CDR3aa: CASSPSGVYNEQFF; CDR3nt: TGTGCCAGCTCACCCTCCGGAGTCTACAATGAGCAGTTCTTC
v_gene: TRBV28; j_gene: TRBJ2-1; d_gene: TRBD2; abundance: few; CDR3aa: CASSLWGTSGKHNEQFF; CDR3nt: TGTGCCAGCAGTTTATGGGGGACTAGCGGGAAACACAATGAGCAGTTCTTC
v_gene: TRBV7-2; j_gene: TRBJ2-2; d_gene: NA; abundance: NA; CDR3aa: CASILARGANTGELFF; CDR3nt: TGTGCCAGCATCCTAGCGCGTGGGGCGAACACCGGGGAGCTGTTTTTT
v_gene: TRBV7-2; j_gene: TRBJ2-1; d_gene: TRBD2; abundance: once; CDR3aa: CASSLGPGRASREQFF; CDR3nt: TGTGCCAGCAGCTTAGGGCCCGGGAGGGCCTCACGTGAGCAGTTCTTC
v_gene: TRBV19; j_gene: TRBJ2-1; d_gene: NA; abundance: NA; CDR3aa: CASSIGGGVLEQFF; CDR3nt: TGTGCCAGTAGTATCGGGGGCGGGGTTCTTGAGCAGTTCTTC
v_gene: TRBV24-1; j_gene: TRBJ1-2; d_gene: NA; abundance: few; CDR3aa: CATSDWDNYYGYTF; CDR3nt: TGTGCCACCAGTGATTGGGACAACTACTATGGCTACACCTTC
v_gene: TRBV20-1; j_gene: TRBJ1-4; d_gene: NA; abundance: many; CDR3aa: CSAIGSTNEKLFF; CDR3nt: TGCAGTGCCATAGGGTCGACTAATGAAAAACTGTTTTTT